These T cell receptor beta chains were read from a single sample in a study of CD8+ T cells in alopecia areata. Measured with immunoSEQ multiplex PCR; TCRdb has only the in-frame clones, and not every one. The data show about 190,000 clones, about three fifths seen once. The sample was CD4+ T cells sorted from blood, taken at week 4, from a patient treated with tofacitinib. These receptor sequences come from a human donor with alopecia areata. CDR3s include the opening cysteine and the closing phenylalanine or tryptophan. Each record gives: CDR3 protein, CDR3 DNA, D gene, J gene, V gene, clone size. The D gene is left open where the match is weak. Clone size, where shown, is once, few, many, or a class for clones that have expanded.

CASRLAGEGQFF | TGTGCCAGCAGGTTAGCGGGAGAAGGGCAGTTCTTC | TRBD2 | TRBJ2-1 | TRBV2 | NA
CASSRNSNGYEQYF | TGCGCCAGCAGCCGAAACAGCAACGGCTACGAGCAGTACTTC | NA | TRBJ2-7 | TRBV4-1 | NA
CSVADRGHEKLFF | TGCAGCGTTGCAGACAGGGGGCATGAAAAACTGTTTTTT | TRBD1 | TRBJ1-4 | TRBV29-1 | few
CASSWDGQLRETQYF | TGTGCCAGCAGCTGGGACGGCCAACTAAGAGAGACCCAGTACTTC | NA | TRBJ2-5 | TRBV5-6 | NA
CASRTLPPPGGETQYF | TGTGCCAGCAGGACCCTCCCCCCGCCGGGCGGAGAGACCCAGTACTTC | NA | TRBJ2-5 | TRBV6-6 | NA
CSVSPTYTKDYGYTF | TGCAGCGTCTCTCCGACATACACGAAGGACTATGGCTACACCTTC | NA | TRBJ1-2 | TRBV29-1 | NA
CASSSLVRPEAFF | TGTGCCAGCAGTTCGCTTGTCCGGCCTGAAGCTTTCTTT | NA | TRBJ1-1 | TRBV28 | NA
CASSHGGTEAFF | TGCGCCAGCAGCCATGGCGGCACTGAAGCTTTCTTT | NA | TRBJ1-1 | TRBV5-1 | NA
CASTETGYKNTEAFF | TGTGCCAGCACCGAAACGGGGTACAAGAACACTGAAGCTTTCTTT | NA | TRBJ1-1 | TRBV6-5 | NA
CSVGQSGREQYF | TGCAGCGTTGGACAGTCCGGGCGGGAGCAGTACTTC | NA | TRBJ2-7 | TRBV29-1 | NA
CASSPEGGETQYF | TGTGCCAGCAGTCCGGAGGGCGGGGAGACCCAGTACTTC | NA | TRBJ2-5 | TRBV2 | NA
CASTGTSGSGEQFF | TGTGCCAGCACTGGGACTAGCGGGAGTGGAGAGCAGTTCTTC | TRBD2 | TRBJ2-1 | TRBV2 | few
CASSVTGNIQYF | TGTGCCAGCAGTGTGACAGGAAACATTCAGTACTTC | NA | TRBJ2-4 | TRBV6-1 | NA
CASSLASREGRDTQYF | TGTGCCAGCAGCTTAGCTTCGCGGGAGGGCCGGGATACGCAGTATTTT | TRBD2 | TRBJ2-3 | TRBV7-2 | NA
CASSQGLGAGNQPQHF | TGCGCCAGCAGCCAAGGGTTAGGGGCGGGCAATCAGCCCCAGCATTTT | NA | TRBJ1-5 | TRBV4-1 | once
CSVYRAEYGYTF | TGCAGCGTTTACCGGGCCGAATATGGCTACACCTTC | NA | TRBJ1-2 | TRBV29-1 | NA
CASSVRTGSDTEAFF | TGTGCCAGCAGTGTGCGGACAGGGTCGGACACTGAAGCTTTCTTT | TRBD1 | TRBJ1-1 | TRBV25-1 | few
CASRTRDRALETQYF | TGTGCCAGCAGGACCCGGGACAGGGCATTAGAGACCCAGTACTTC | TRBD1 | TRBJ2-5 | TRBV28 | few
CASSGGAVYEQYF | TGTGCCAGCAGCGGCGGGGCCGTCTACGAGCAGTACTTC | NA | TRBJ2-7 | TRBV14 | few
CAVSAPITRNTGELFF | TGTGCCGTTTCGGCCCCGATAACGCGGAACACCGGGGAGCTGTTTTTT | NA | TRBJ2-2 | TRBV10-3 | once
CASSRTGDTQYF | TGTGCCAGCAGCCGGACAGGGGATACGCAGTATTTT | TRBD1 | TRBJ2-3 | TRBV7-3 | NA
CSAGTGAYEQYF | TGCAGCGCTGGGACGGGTGCCTACGAGCAGTACTTC | NA | TRBJ2-7 | TRBV29-1 | once
CASSQIIQGGSGNTIYF | TGCGCCAGCAGCCAGATAATCCAGGGGGGCTCTGGAAACACCATATATTTT | TRBD1 | TRBJ1-3 | TRBV4-3 | NA
CASSTGLAGNTGELFF | TGCGCCAGCAGCACAGGACTAGCGGGAAACACCGGGGAGCTGTTTTTT | TRBD2 | TRBJ2-2 | TRBV5-1 | NA
CASSFGQGLYEQYF | TGCGCCAGCAGCTTTGGACAGGGTCTCTACGAGCAGTACTTC | TRBD1 | TRBJ2-7 | TRBV5-1 | NA
CASSAGTGGLRSGYTF | TGTGCCAGCAGTGCCGGGACAGGGGGTCTCAGGAGTGGCTACACCTTC | TRBD1 | TRBJ1-2 | TRBV27 | few
CAIGPGLAGSKSSYEQYF | TGTGCCATCGGCCCGGGACTAGCGGGTTCAAAGAGCTCCTACGAGCAGTACTTC | TRBD2 | TRBJ2-7 | TRBV10-3 | NA
CASSLSGTYNEQFF | TGCGCCAGCAGCTTAAGCGGGACGTACAATGAGCAGTTCTTC | TRBD2 | TRBJ2-1 | TRBV5-1 | NA
CASSQTGLAGYEQYF | TGTGCCAGCAGCCAGACGGGACTAGCGGGATACGAGCAGTACTTC | TRBD2 | TRBJ2-7 | TRBV4-2 | few
CSVSGRFRDEQFF | TGCAGCGTTAGCGGGAGGTTTCGAGATGAGCAGTTCTTC | TRBD2 | TRBJ2-1 | TRBV29-1 | NA
CASSLNLQGYGYTF | TGCGCCAGCAGCCTAAACTTACAGGGCTACGGCTACACCTTC | NA | TRBJ1-2 | TRBV4-1 | few
CASSFGSSEGELFF | TGTGCCAGCAGCTTTGGGAGTAGCGAAGGGGAGCTGTTTTTT | NA | TRBJ2-2 | TRBV7-2 | NA
CASSLKRASVGPQHF | TGTGCCAGCAGCTTAAAGCGGGCCTCCGTTGGGCCCCAGCATTTT | NA | TRBJ1-5 | TRBV7-2 | once
CASSRTQNTEAFF | TGTGCCAGCAGCCGGACACAGAACACTGAAGCTTTCTTT | NA | TRBJ1-1 | TRBV6-5 | few
CASTSGTSLTQYF | TGTGCCAGCACCTCCGGGACTAGCTTGACCCAGTACTTC | TRBD2 | TRBJ2-5 | TRBV6-5 | few
CSVSPYRDEQYF | TGCAGCGTTTCACCATACAGAGACGAGCAGTACTTC | NA | TRBJ2-7 | TRBV29-1 | NA
CASSRGQANTGELFF | TGCGCCAGCAGCCGCGGACAGGCGAACACCGGGGAGCTGTTTTTT | TRBD1 | TRBJ2-2 | TRBV4-3 | NA
CASSLGQVGTSGNEQFF | TGTGCCAGCAGCTTAGGGCAAGTAGGGACTAGCGGGAATGAGCAGTTCTTC | TRBD2 | TRBJ2-1 | TRBV7-8 | NA
CASSLLVSDNEQFF | TGCGCCAGCAGCTTGTTAGTCAGCGACAATGAGCAGTTCTTC | NA | TRBJ2-1 | TRBV5-1 | NA
CASSQGLAGNTEAFF | TGTGCCAGCAGCCAAGGCTTGGCAGGAAATACTGAAGCTTTCTTT | NA | TRBJ1-1 | TRBV4-2 | NA
CAISEWSGSAYIQYF | TGTGCCATCAGTGAGTGGAGCGGGAGTGCGTACATTCAGTACTTC | TRBD2 | TRBJ2-4 | TRBV10-3 | NA
CSVHAATGRRSYEQYF | TGCAGCGTTCACGCAGCGACAGGGCGCAGGTCCTACGAGCAGTACTTC | TRBD1 | TRBJ2-7 | TRBV29-1 | NA
CSVASGRGLNEQFF | TGCAGCGTTGCTAGCGGGAGGGGTTTGAATGAGCAGTTCTTC | TRBD2 | TRBJ2-1 | TRBV29-1 | NA
CASRVWETQYF | TGTGCCAGCAGGGTTTGGGAGACCCAGTACTTC | NA | TRBJ2-5 | TRBV25-1 | NA
CASSARGLSYNEQFF | TGTGCCAGCAGCGCCCGAGGTCTCTCCTACAATGAGCAGTTCTTC | NA | TRBJ2-1 | TRBV9 | NA
CATSRGGAGEKLFF | TGTGCCACCAGCAGAGGGGGGGCAGGGGAAAAACTGTTTTTT | NA | TRBJ1-4 | TRBV15 | many